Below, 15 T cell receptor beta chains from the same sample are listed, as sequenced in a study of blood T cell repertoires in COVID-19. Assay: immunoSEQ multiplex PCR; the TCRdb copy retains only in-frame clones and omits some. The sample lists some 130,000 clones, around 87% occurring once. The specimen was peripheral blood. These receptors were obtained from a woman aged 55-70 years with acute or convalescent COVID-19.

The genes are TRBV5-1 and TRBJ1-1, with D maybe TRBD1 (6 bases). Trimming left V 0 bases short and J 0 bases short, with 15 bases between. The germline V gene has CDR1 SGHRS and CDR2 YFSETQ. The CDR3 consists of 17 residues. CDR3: CASSLVPGQNMNTEAFF. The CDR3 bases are TGCGCCAGCAGCTTGGTGCCCGGACAGAACATGAACACTGAAGCTTTCTTT.

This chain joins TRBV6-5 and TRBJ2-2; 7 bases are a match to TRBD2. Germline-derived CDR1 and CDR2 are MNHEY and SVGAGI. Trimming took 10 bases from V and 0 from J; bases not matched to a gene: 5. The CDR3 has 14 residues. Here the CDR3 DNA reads TGTGCCACCAAGGGACTATCGAACACCGGGGAGCTGTTTTTT. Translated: CATKGLSNTGELFF.

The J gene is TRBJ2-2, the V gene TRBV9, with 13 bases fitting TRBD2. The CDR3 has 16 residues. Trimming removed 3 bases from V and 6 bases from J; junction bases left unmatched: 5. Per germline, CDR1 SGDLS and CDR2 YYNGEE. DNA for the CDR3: TGTGCCAGCAGCGCAAGGACTAGCGGGAGTCCCGGGGAGCTGTTTTTT. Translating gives CASSARTSGSPGELFF.

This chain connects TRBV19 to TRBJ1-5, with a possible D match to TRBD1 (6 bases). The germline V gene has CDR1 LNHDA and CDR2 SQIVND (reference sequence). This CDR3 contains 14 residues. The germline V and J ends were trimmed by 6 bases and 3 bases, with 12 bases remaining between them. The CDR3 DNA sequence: TGTGCCAGTAGGGAGACAGGCTTCAATCAGCCCCAGCATTTT. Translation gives CASRETGFNQPQHF.

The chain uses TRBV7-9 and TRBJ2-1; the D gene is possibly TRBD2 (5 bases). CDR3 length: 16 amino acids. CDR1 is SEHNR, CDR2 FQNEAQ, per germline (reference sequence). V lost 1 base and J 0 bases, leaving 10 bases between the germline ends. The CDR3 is CASSLGAGRSYNEQFF. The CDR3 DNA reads TGTGCCAGCAGCTTAGGGGCGGGTCGCTCCTACAATGAGCAGTTCTTC.

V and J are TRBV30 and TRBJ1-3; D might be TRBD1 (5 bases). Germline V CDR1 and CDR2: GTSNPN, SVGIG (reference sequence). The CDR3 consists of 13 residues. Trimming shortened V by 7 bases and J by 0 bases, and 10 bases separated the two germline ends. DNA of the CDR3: TGTGCCTCCCTCAGGGTCTCTGGAAACACCATATATTTT. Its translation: CASLRVSGNTIYF.

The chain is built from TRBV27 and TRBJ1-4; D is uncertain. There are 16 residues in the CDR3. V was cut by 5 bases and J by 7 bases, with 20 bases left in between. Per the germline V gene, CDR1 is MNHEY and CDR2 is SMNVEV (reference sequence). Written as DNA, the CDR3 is TGTGCCAGCAGTGTAAAACCCCCGACACCGTTTGAAAAACTGTTTTTT. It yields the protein CASSVKPPTPFEKLFF. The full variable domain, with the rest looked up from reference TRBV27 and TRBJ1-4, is EAQVTQNPRYLITVTGKKLTVTCSQNMNHEYMSWYRQDPGLGLRQIYYSMNVEVTDKGDVPEGYKVSRKEKRNFPLILESPSPNQTSLYFCASSVKPPTPFEKLFFGSGTQLSVL.

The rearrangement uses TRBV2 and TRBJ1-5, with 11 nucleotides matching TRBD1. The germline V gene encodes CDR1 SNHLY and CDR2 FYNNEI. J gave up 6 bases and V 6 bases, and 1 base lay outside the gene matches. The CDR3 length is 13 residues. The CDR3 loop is CASRDRGPQPQHF. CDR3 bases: TGTGCCAGCAGGGACAGGGGGCCTCAGCCCCAGCATTTT.

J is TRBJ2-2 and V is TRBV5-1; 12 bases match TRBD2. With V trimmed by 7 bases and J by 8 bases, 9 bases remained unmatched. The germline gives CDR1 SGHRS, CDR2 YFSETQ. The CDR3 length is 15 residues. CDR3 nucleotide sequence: TGCGCCAGCGGCCGGACTAGCGGGATTACTGGGGAGCTGTTTTTT. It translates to CASGRTSGITGELFF.

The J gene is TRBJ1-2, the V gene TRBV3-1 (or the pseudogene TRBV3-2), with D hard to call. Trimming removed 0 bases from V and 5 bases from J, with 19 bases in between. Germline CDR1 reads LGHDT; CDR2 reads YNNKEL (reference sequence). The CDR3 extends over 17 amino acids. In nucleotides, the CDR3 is TGTGCCAGCAGCCAAGACCCTTTGAAACGACACGAGTATGGCTACACCTTC. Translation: CASSQDPLKRHEYGYTF.

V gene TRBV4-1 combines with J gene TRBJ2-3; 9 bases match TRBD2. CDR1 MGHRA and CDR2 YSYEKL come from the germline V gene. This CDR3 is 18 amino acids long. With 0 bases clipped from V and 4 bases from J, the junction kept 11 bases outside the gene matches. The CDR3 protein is CASSQDLSGGPIPDTQYF. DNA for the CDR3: TGCGCCAGCAGCCAAGATCTCAGCGGGGGGCCAATCCCAGATACGCAGTATTTT.

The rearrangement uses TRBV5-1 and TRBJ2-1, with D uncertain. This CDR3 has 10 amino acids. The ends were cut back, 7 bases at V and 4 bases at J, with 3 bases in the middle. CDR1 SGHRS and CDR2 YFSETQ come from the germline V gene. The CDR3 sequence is CASLYNEQFF. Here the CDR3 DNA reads TGCGCCAGCCTTTACAATGAGCAGTTCTTC.

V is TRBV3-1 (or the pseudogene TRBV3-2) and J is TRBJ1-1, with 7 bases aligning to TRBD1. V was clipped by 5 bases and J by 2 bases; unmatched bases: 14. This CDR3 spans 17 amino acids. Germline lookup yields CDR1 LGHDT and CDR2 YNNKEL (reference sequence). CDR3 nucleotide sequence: TGTGCCAGCAGCTTTGTTCCGGGACAGCAAAAAAACACTGAAGCTTTCTTT. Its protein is CASSFVPGQQKNTEAFF.

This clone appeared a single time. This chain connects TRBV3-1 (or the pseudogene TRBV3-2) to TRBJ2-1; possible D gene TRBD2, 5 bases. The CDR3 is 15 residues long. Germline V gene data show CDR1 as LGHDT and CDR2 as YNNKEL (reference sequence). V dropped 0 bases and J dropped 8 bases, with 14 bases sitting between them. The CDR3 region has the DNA TGTGCCAGCAGCCAAGATCGGGCGGGCCCGGATGAGCAGTTCTTC. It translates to CASSQDRAGPDEQFF.

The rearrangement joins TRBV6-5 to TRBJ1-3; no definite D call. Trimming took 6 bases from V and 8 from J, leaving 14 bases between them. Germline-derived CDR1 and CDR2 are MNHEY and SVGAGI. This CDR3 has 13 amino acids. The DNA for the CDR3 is TGTGCCAGCAGCCCACACGCGGGCGACACCATATATTTT. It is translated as CASSPHAGDTIYF.